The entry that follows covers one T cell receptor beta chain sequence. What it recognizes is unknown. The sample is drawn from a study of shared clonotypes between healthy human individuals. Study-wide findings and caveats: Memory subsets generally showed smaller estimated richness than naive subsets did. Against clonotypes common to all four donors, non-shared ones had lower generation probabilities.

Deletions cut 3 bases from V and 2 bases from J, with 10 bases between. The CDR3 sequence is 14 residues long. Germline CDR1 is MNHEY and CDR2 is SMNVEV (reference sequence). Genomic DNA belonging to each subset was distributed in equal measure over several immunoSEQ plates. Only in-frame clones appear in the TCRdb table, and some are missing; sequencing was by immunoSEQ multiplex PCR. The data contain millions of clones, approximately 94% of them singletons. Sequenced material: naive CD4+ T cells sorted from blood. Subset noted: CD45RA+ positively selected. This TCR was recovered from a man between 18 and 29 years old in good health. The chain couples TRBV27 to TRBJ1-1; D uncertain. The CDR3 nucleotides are TGTGCCAGCAGTTTCATAGGGATAAACACTGAAGCTTTCTTT. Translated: CASSFIGINTEAFF.